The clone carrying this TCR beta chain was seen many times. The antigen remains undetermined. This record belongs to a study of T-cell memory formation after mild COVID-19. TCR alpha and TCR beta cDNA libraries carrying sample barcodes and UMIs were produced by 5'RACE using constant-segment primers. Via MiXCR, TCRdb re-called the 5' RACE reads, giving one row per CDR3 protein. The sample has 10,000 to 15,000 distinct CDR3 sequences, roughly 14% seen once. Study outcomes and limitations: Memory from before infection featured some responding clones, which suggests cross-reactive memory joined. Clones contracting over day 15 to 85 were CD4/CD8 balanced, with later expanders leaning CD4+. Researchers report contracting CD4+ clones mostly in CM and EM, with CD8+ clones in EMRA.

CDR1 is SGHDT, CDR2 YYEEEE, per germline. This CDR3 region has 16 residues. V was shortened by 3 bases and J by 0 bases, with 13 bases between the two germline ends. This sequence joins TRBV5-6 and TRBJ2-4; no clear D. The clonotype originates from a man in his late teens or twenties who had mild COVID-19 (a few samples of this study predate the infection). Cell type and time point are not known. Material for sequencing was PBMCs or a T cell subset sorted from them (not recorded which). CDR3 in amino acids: CASSSPEWLAKNIQYF. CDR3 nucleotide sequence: TGTGCCAGCAGCTCCCCAGAATGGCTAGCCAAAAACATTCAGTACTTC.